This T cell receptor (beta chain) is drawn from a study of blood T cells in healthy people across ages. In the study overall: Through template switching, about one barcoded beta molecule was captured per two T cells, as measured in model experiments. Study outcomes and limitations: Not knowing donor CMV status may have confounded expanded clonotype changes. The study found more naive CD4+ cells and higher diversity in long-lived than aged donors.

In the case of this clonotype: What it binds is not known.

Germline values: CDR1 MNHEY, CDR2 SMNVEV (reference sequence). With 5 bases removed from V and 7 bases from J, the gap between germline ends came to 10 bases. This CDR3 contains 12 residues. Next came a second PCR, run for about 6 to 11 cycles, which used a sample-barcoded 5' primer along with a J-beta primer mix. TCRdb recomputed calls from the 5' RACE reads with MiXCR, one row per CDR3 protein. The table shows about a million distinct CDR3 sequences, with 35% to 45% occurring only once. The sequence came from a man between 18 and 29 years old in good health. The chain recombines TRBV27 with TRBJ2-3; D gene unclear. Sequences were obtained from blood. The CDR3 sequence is CASSPRSNTQYF. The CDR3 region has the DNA TGTGCCAGCAGTCCCCGTTCTAATACGCAGTATTTT.